This T cell receptor (beta chain) came from a study of vaccination and CD4 T cells after COVID-19. Study summary: Vaccination of participants consisted of two doses of either BNT162b2 or mRNA-1273 vaccine. Blood was drawn a median around 72 days post second dose, range 14 to 241. Investigators stimulated cells with overlapping spike peptides drawn from SARS-CoV-2, HCoV-NL63, HCoV-OC43 and HCoV-229E.

An Oncomine TCR Beta short-read assay was used to sequence the DNA from cultured CD4+ T cells. Each CDR3 protein is one row after TCRdb ran MiXCR on the PCR reads. The data contain over 15,000 distinct CDR3 sequences, 60% to 75% of them singletons. Treatment given: approximately nine-day PBMC culture with coronavirus spike peptide pools or control peptides (ViraFEST assay). This clonotype was seen more than once but under ten times. What it recognizes is unknown. Per the germline V gene, CDR1 is ENHRY and CDR2 is SYGVKD. Trimming removed 5 bases at V and 4 bases at J, with 14 bases between. This CDR3 has 14 residues.

The receptor's source is a human donor who had recovered from COVID-19. V and J are TRBV10-3 and TRBJ1-1; perhaps TRBD1 as D (6 bases). The sequencing input was CD4+ T cells from blood, cultured in vitro. CDR3 nucleotides: TGTGCCATCAGTTCTACAGGGAAGGGCACTGAAGCTTTCTTT. Translating gives CAISSTGKGTEAFF.